This entry lists 14 T cell receptor beta chains sequenced from one sample in a study of T cell responses to AZD1222 COVID-19 vaccine. Some clones are missing from TCRdb's copy, which holds only in-frame ones; the method was immunoSEQ multiplex PCR. The sample lists some 84,000 clones, approximately 85% occurring once. Sequences were derived from peripheral blood, sampled 28 days after the second AZD1222 dose. The receptors derive from an adult who received the AZD1222 COVID-19 vaccine.

The genes are TRBV27 and TRBJ1-1, with a possible D match to TRBD1 (6 bases). Trimming removed 7 bases at V and 5 bases at J, with 23 bases between. CDR1 MNHEY and CDR2 SMNVEV come from the germline V gene (reference sequence). This CDR3 is 16 amino acids long. The CDR3 sequence is CASTPGGGGLRTEAFF. In nucleotides, the CDR3 is TGTGCCAGCACCCCCGGGGGTGGGGGGCTGAGGACTGAAGCTTTCTTT.

This sequence joins TRBV5-1 and TRBJ2-2; D unresolved. The CDR3 is 15 residues long. Trimming shortened V by 1 base and J by 1 base, and 8 bases separated the two germline ends. Germline assignment: CDR1 SGHRS and CDR2 YFSETQ. CDR3 residues: CASSLTAKNTGELFF. The CDR3 DNA follows: TGCGCCAGCAGCTTGACTGCCAAGAACACCGGGGAGCTGTTTTTT.

V usage is TRBV19 and J usage is TRBJ1-1; D unresolved. The CDR3 loop spans 15 amino acids. The germline V and J ends were trimmed by 3 bases and 0 bases, with 11 bases remaining between them. Germline loops: CDR1 LNHDA, CDR2 SQIVND (reference sequence). DNA for the CDR3: TGTGCCAGTAGTATTCAACACAGCTTGAACACTGAAGCTTTCTTT. Its protein is CASSIQHSLNTEAFF.

In this sample, this clone turned up once. This chain links TRBV28 with TRBJ1-3, with D possibly matching TRBD1 (5 bases). The CDR3 is 15 residues long. Per the germline V gene, CDR1 is MDHEN and CDR2 is SYDVKM. The V and J ends lost 6 bases and 2 bases respectively, with 14 bases between them. DNA for the CDR3: TGTGCCAGCAGCCCCCCCAGGGAAACTGGAAACACCATATATTTT. This codes for CASSPPRETGNTIYF.

The rearrangement uses TRBV7-2 and TRBJ1-1, with a weak D call TRBD1 (5 bases). V lost 1 base, J lost 4 bases, and 13 bases lay in between. CDR1 and CDR2 from the germline V gene are SGHTA and FQGNSA. The CDR3 has 15 residues. The CDR3 DNA follows: TGTGCCAGCAGCTTAGGGGGCTCGGGAAGCACTGAAGCTTTCTTT. Residues: CASSLGGSGSTEAFF.

This chain's CDR3 is CASSTGVLGANVLTF. CDR3 DNA: TGTGCCAGCAGCACAGGGGTCTTGGGGGCCAACGTCCTGACTTTC. The V call is TRBV6-5, the J call TRBJ2-6, with 7 bases fitting TRBD1. Germline V gives CDR1 MNHEY, CDR2 SVGAGI. V shed 6 bases, J shed 4 bases, and the junction held 6 bases outside the gene matches. This CDR3 spans 15 amino acids.

J is TRBJ1-1 and V is TRBV27, with D perhaps matching TRBD1 (6 bases). Trimming removed 2 bases from V and 5 bases from J, with 15 bases in between. The CDR3 is 15 amino acids. CDR1 and CDR2 from the germline V gene are MNHEY and SMNVEV (reference sequence). The CDR3 DNA sequence: TGTGCCAGCAGTTTAAGGGGGGGACGGAGGACTGAAGCTTTCTTT. Protein product: CASSLRGGRRTEAFF.

The gene calls are TRBV18 and TRBJ1-2; 7 bases line up with TRBD1. The CDR3 contains 13 residues. Trimming took 5 bases from V and 5 from J; bases not matched to a gene: 5. CDR1 KGHSH and CDR2 LQKENI come from the germline V gene. CDR3 nucleotides: TGTGCCAGCTCAGGGACACAGGGGTATGGCTACACCTTC. It specifies CASSGTQGYGYTF.

V is TRBV11-2 and J is TRBJ2-2; 10 bases map to TRBD2. Germline assignment: CDR1 SGHAT and CDR2 FQNNGV. This CDR3 is 15 amino acids long. V was clipped by 7 bases and J by 2 bases; unmatched bases: 4. The CDR3: CASIPLAGNTGELFF. CDR3 in DNA: TGTGCCAGCATCCCACTAGCGGGAAACACCGGGGAGCTGTTTTTT.

The chain joins TRBV6-2 or TRBV6-3 to TRBJ2-3; TRBD2 matches 14 bases. The CDR3 has 16 amino acids. V was pared by 5 bases and J by 6 bases, with 7 bases of the junction left unmatched. Germline V gene data show CDR1 as MNHEY and CDR2 as SVGEGT. The CDR3 sequence is CASSGTSGSHADTQYF. The CDR3 DNA reads TGTGCCAGCAGTGGGACTAGCGGGAGTCACGCGGATACGCAGTATTTT.

The V and J genes are TRBV11-3 and TRBJ2-1, with TRBD2 matching over 9 bases. This CDR3 contains 15 residues. Per the germline V gene, CDR1 is SGHNT and CDR2 is YENEEA. The junction had 5 bases not matched to a gene; V was cut back by 5 bases and J by 3 bases. The CDR3 spells CASSQRLAVYNEQFF. In DNA, the CDR3 is TGTGCCAGCAGCCAGAGACTAGCGGTCTACAATGAGCAGTTCTTC.

The chain has TRBV2 and TRBJ1-6, with D maybe TRBD1 (6 bases). Germline assignment: CDR1 SNHLY and CDR2 FYNNEI. The CDR3 has 17 residues. V lost 6 bases and J 1 base, leaving 16 bases between the germline ends. CDR3 in amino acids: CASRRTVSSSYNSPLHF. The CDR3 DNA is TGTGCCAGCAGAAGGACAGTATCAAGTTCCTATAATTCACCCCTCCACTTT.

J is TRBJ1-1 and V is TRBV3-1 (or the pseudogene TRBV3-2); a weak D match, TRBD1 (5 bases). This CDR3 has 15 residues. Trimming cost V 6 bases and J 5 bases, with 19 bases left between them. Germline CDR1 and CDR2: LGHDT and YNNKEL (reference sequence). CDR3 in amino acids: CASSAKASGRTEAFF. CDR3 DNA: TGTGCCAGCAGTGCTAAGGCGTCAGGGCGAACTGAAGCTTTCTTT.

The chain employs TRBV12-3 or TRBV12-4 and TRBJ2-7, with 11 bases aligning to TRBD1. V shed 6 bases, J shed 8 bases, and the junction held 6 bases outside the gene matches. This CDR3 spans 13 amino acids. CDR3 DNA: TGTGCCAGCAGCCGGGACAGGGGGGTGCAGCAGTACTTC. Translating gives CASSRDRGVQQYF.